The 9 T cell receptor beta chains in this list originate from one sample, sequenced in a study of cytomegalovirus exposure and HLA in healthy donors. The study ran its PCR with 60 Vbeta and 13 Jbeta primers. The method was immunoSEQ multiplex PCR; TCRdb's version includes in-frame clones alone and lacks a portion of them. The sample table sets out approximately 120,000 clones. Sequencing was carried out using PBMCs. The origin of the receptors is a man younger than 35 in good health and CMV-seronegative.

This chain uses TRBV5-1 with TRBJ2-3; 11 positions match TRBD2. The CDR3 has 15 amino acids. V lost 5 bases, J lost 3 bases, and 5 bases stayed unmatched. The V gene's germline CDR1 is SGHRS and CDR2 YFSETQ. The CDR3 DNA is TGCGCCAGCAGGGATCTAGCGGGGGGAACAGATACGCAGTATTTT. Its translation is CASRDLAGGTDTQYF.

CDR3 in DNA: TGTGCCAGCTCACCTGGGACGGCCGGGAGGTACGAGCAGTACTTC. It yields the protein CASSPGTAGRYEQYF. The chain carries TRBV18 and TRBJ2-7, with 7 nucleotides matching TRBD2. The V gene end was trimmed by 3 bases and the J gene end by 4 bases; junction bases not matched to a gene: 9. Per the germline V gene, CDR1 is KGHSH and CDR2 is LQKENI. The CDR3 has 15 residues.

The CDR3 sequence: CASATSASYNEQFF. As DNA, the CDR3 is TGTGCCAGCGCAACTAGCGCCAGCTACAATGAGCAGTTCTTC. The chain links TRBV27 to TRBJ2-1; 7 nucleotides align to TRBD2. V lost 8 bases, J lost 3 bases, and 7 bases stayed unmatched. CDR1 MNHEY and CDR2 SMNVEV come from the germline V gene (reference sequence). The CDR3 has 14 residues.

The chain is built from TRBV16 and TRBJ1-2; TRBD1 might be the D (5 bases). From germline, CDR1 is KGHSY and CDR2 FQNENV. V was shortened by 0 bases and J by 4 bases, with 12 bases between the two germline ends. The CDR3 consists of 15 residues. The CDR3, as DNA: TGTGCCAGCAGCCAATCGAAGGGGTTAGCCTATGGCTACACCTTC. Translation gives CASSQSKGLAYGYTF.

The chain couples TRBV2 to TRBJ2-7; D is ambiguous. V was clipped by 5 bases and J by 8 bases, with 16 bases between them. In germline, CDR1 is SNHLY, CDR2 FYNNEI. The CDR3 spans 13 residues. CDR3 amino acids: CASSSQTRVQQYF. Written as DNA, the CDR3 is TGTGCCAGCAGTTCCCAAACACGGGTTCAGCAGTACTTC.

This chain connects TRBV7-2 to TRBJ2-7; 9 positions match TRBD2. V lost 5 bases, J lost 4 bases, and 6 bases stayed unmatched. The CDR3 extends over 14 amino acids. The germline V gene has CDR1 SGHTA and CDR2 FQGNSA. The CDR3 DNA follows: TGTGCCAGCAGCAAACTAGCGGGCCCTTACGAGCAGTACTTC. This sequence encodes CASSKLAGPYEQYF.

The chain employs TRBV5-1 and TRBJ2-1, with 12 bases fitting TRBD2. Germline V CDR1 and CDR2: SGHRS, YFSETQ. The CDR3 has 16 residues. V shed 3 bases, J shed 5 bases, and the junction held 6 bases outside the gene matches. The CDR3, as DNA: TGCGCCAGCAGCTCGGGACTAGCGGGCGCGAACAATGAGCAGTTCTTC. This codes for CASSSGLAGANNEQFF.

The V call is TRBV6-1, the J call TRBJ1-5; D possibly corresponds to TRBD1 (5 bases). The CDR3 runs to 14 residues. Deletions cut 6 bases from V and 4 bases from J, with 13 bases between. The germline gives CDR1 MNHNS, CDR2 SASEGT. The CDR3 DNA follows: TGTGCCAGCAGGAAGGGAGGGGATAATCAGCCCCAGCATTTT. It codes for CASRKGGDNQPQHF.

The chain links TRBV9 to TRBJ1-1; 9 nucleotides agree with TRBD1. With V trimmed by 4 bases and J by 7 bases, 8 bases remained unmatched. The germline gives CDR1 SGDLS, CDR2 YYNGEE. CDR3 size: 14 residues. The CDR3 here is CASSSGTGPGEAFF. CDR3 nucleotides: TGTGCCAGCAGCTCCGGGACAGGGCCGGGTGAAGCTTTCTTT. The full variable domain, completed using reference TRBV9 and TRBJ1-1, is DSGVTQTPKHLITATGQRVTLRCSPRSGDLSVYWYQQSLDQGLQFLIQYYNGEERAKGNILERFSAQQFPDLHSELNLSSLELGDSALYFCASSSGTGPGEAFFGQGTRLTVV.